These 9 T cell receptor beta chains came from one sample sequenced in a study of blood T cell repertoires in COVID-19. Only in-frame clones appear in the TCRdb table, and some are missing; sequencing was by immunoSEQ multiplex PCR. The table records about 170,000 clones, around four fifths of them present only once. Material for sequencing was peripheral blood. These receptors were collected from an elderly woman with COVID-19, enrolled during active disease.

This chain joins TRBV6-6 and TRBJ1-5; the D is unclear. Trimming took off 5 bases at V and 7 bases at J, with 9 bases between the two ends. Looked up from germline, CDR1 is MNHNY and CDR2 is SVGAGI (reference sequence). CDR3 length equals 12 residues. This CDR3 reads CASSRRGQPQHF. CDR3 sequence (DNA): TGTGCCAGCAGTCGAAGAGGGCAGCCCCAGCATTTT.

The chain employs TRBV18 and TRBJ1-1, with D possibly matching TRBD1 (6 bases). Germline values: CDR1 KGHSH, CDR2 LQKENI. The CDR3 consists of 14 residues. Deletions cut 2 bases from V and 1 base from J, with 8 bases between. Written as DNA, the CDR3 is TGTGCCAGCTCACCAGGGGGCCCGAACACTGAAGCTTTCTTT. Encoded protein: CASSPGGPNTEAFF.

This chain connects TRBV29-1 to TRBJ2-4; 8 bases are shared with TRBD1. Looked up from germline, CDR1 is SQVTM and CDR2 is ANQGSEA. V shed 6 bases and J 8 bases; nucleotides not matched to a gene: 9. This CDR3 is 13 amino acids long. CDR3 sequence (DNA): TGCAGCGTGGACGGACAGGGCGAGGACATTCAGTACTTC. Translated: CSVDGQGEDIQYF.

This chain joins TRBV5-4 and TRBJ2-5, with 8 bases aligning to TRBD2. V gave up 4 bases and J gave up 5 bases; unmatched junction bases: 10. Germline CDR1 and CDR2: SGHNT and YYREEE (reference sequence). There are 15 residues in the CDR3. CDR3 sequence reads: CASSPEGGRRETQYF. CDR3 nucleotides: TGTGCCAGCAGCCCCGAGGGCGGGAGGAGGGAGACCCAGTACTTC.

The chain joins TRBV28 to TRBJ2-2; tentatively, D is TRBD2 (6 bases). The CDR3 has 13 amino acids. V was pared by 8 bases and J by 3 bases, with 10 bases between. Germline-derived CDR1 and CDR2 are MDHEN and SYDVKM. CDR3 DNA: TGTGCCAGCCACCTAGCGCACACCGGGGAGCTGTTTTTT. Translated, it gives CASHLAHTGELFF.

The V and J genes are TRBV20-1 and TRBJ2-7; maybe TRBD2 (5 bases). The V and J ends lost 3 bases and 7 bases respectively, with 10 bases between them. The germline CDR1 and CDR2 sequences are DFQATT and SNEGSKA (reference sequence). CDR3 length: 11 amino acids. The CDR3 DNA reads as TGCAGTGCTAGTAGTAGCGCTGAGCAGTACTTC. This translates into CSASSSAEQYF.

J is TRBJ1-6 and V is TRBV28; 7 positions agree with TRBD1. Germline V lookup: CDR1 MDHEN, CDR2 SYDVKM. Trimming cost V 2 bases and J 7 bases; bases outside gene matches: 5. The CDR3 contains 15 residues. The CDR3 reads CASSLLDRTNSPLHF. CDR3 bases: TGTGCCAGCAGTTTACTGGACAGGACAAATTCACCCCTCCACTTT.

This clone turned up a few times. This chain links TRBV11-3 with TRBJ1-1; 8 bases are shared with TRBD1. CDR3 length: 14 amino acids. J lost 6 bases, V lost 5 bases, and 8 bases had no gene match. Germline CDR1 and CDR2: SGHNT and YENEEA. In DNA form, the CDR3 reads TGTGCCAGCAGCCCGAGTCGGACAGGGTCTGAAGCTTTCTTT. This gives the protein CASSPSRTGSEAFF.

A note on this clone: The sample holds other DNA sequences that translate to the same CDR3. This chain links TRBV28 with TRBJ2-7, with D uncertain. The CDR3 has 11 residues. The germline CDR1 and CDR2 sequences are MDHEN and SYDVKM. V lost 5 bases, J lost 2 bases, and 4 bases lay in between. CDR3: CASSSPYEQYF. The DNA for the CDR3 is TGTGCCAGCAGTAGCCCCTACGAGCAGTACTTC.